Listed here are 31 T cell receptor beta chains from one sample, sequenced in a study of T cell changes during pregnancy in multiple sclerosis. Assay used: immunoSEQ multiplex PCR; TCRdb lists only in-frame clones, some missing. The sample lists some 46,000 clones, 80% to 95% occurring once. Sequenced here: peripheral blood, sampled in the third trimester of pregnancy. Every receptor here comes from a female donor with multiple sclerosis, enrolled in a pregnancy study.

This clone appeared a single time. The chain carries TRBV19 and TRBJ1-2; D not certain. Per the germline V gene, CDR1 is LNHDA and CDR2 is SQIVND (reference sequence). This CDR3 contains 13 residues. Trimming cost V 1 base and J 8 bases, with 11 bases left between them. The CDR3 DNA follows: TGTGCCAGTAGTATAGTCGGGTTTAGGGGCTACACCTTC. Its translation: CASSIVGFRGYTF.

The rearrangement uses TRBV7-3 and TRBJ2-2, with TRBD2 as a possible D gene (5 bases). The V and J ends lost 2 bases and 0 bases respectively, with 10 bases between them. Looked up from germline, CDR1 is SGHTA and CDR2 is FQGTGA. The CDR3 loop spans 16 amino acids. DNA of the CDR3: TGTGCCAGCAGCTTACGTGCGGGCGCGAACACCGGGGAGCTGTTTTTT. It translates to CASSLRAGANTGELFF.

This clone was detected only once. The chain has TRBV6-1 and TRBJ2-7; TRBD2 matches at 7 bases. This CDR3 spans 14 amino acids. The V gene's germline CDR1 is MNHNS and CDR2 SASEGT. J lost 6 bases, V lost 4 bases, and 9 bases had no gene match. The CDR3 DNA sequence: TGTGCCAGCAGTGTTGGGGGGGTGTTAAGCGAGCAGTACTTC. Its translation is CASSVGGVLSEQYF.

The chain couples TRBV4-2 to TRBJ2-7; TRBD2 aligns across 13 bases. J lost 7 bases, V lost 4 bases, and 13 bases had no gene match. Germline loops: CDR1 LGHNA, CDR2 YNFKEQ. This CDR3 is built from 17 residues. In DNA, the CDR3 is TGTGCCAGCAGCCCAGGACTAGCGGGAGCCTGGAGGAGAGAGCAGTACTTC. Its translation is CASSPGLAGAWRREQYF.

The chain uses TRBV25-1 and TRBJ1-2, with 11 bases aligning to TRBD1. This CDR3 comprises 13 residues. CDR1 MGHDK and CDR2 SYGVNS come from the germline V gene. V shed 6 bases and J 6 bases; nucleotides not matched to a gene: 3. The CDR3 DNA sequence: TGTGCCAGCAGGGACAGGGGGCCGGATGGCTACACCTTC. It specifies CASRDRGPDGYTF.

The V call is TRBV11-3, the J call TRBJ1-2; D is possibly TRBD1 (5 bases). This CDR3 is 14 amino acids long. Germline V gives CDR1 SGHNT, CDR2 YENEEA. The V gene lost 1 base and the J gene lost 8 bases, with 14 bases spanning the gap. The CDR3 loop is CASSLGRGERGYTF. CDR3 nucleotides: TGTGCCAGCAGCTTAGGGAGGGGAGAGCGCGGCTACACCTTC.

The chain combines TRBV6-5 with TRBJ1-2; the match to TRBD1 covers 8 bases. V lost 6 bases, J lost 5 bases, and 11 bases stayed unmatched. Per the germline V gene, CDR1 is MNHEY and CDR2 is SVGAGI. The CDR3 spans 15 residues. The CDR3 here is CASSFLRTGKYGYTF. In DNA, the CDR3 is TGTGCCAGCAGCTTTCTACGGACAGGGAAATATGGCTACACCTTC.

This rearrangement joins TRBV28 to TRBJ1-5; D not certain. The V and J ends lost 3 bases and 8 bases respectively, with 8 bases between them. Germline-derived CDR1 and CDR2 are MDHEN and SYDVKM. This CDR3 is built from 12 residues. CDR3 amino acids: CASSLKREPQHF. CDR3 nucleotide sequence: TGTGCCAGCAGTTTGAAGCGAGAGCCCCAGCATTTT.

This CDR3 reads CASRSASGRTDTQYF. In nucleotides, the CDR3 is TGTGCCAGCAGAAGCGCTAGCGGTCGCACAGATACGCAGTATTTT. The chain joins TRBV7-2 to TRBJ2-3, with 7 bases fitting TRBD2. The V segment lost 6 bases and the J segment 1 base; nucleotides outside the gene matches: 7. This CDR3 spans 15 amino acids. Germline V lookup: CDR1 SGHTA, CDR2 FQGNSA.

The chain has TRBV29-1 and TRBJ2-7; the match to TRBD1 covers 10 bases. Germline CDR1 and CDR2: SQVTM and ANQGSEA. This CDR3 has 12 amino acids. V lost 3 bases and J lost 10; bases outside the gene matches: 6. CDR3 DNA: TGCAGCGTTGAGGGACAGGGGCGAGCACAGTACTTC. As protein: CSVEGQGRAQYF.

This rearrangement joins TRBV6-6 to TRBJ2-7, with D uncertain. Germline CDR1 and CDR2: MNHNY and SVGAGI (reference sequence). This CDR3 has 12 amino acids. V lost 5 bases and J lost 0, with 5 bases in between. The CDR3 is CASSPVSYEQYF. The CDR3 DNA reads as TGTGCCAGCAGTCCGGTCTCCTACGAGCAGTACTTC.

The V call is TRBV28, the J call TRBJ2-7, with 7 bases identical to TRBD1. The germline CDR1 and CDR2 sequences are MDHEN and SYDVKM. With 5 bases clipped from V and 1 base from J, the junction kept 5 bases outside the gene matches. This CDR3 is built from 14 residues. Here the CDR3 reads CASSTGTVSYEQYF. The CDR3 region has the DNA TGTGCCAGCAGTACCGGGACAGTTTCCTACGAGCAGTACTTC.

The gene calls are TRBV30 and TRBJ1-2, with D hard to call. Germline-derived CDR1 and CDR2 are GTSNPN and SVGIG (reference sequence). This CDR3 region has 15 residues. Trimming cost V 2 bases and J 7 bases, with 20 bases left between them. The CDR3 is CAWSSGRRNRFGYTF. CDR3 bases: TGTGCCTGGAGTTCGGGTCGGAGGAATCGTTTTGGCTACACCTTC.

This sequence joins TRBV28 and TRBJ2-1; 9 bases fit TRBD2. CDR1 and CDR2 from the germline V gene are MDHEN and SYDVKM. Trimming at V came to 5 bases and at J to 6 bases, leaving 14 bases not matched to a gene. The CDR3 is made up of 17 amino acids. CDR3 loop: CASSPHPGSGRFNEQFF. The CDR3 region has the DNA TGTGCCAGCAGTCCACACCCGGGTAGCGGGAGATTCAATGAGCAGTTCTTC.

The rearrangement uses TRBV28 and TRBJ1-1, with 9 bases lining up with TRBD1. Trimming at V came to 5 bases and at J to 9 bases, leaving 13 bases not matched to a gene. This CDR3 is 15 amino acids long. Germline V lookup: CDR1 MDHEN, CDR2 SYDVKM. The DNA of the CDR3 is TGTGCCAGCAGTGCTTGGACAGGGGATTCGAGAAAAGCTTTCTTT. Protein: CASSAWTGDSRKAFF.

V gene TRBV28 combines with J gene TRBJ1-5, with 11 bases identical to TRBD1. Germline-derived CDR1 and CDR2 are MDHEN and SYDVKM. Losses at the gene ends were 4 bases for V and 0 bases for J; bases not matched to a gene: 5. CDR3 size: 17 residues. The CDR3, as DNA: TGTGCCAGCAGTTGGGGACAGGGGGTAGATAGCAATCAGCCCCAGCATTTT. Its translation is CASSWGQGVDSNQPQHF. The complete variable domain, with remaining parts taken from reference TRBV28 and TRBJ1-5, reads DVKVTQSSRYLVKRTGEKVFLECVQDMDHENMFWYRQDPGLGLRLIYFSYDVKMKEKGDIPEGYSVSREKKERFSLILESASTNQTSMYLCASSWGQGVDSNQPQHFGDGTRLSIL.

Written as DNA, the CDR3 is TGTGCCAGCAGCCCCGGACAGGGGGCAAACACCGGGGAGCTGTTTTTT. Translating gives CASSPGQGANTGELFF. The chain carries TRBV5-4 and TRBJ2-2; 11 nucleotides align to TRBD1. Germline assignment: CDR1 SGHNT and CDR2 YYREEE (reference sequence). CDR3 size: 16 residues. V lost 4 bases, J lost 2 bases, and 4 bases stayed unmatched. Together with reference TRBV5-4 and TRBJ2-2, the CDR3 gives the full variable domain: ETGVTQSPTHLIKTRGQQVTLRCSSQSGHNTVSWYQQALGQGPQFIFQYYREEENGRGNFPPRFSGLQFPNYSSELNVNALELDDSALYLCASSPGQGANTGELFFGEGSRLTVL.

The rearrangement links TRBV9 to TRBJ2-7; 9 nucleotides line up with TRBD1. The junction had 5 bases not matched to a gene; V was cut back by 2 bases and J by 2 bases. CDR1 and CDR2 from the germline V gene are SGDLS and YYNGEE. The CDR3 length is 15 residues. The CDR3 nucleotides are TGTGCCAGCAGCGTGGGGACAGGGCTCACCTACGAGCAGTACTTC. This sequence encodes CASSVGTGLTYEQYF.

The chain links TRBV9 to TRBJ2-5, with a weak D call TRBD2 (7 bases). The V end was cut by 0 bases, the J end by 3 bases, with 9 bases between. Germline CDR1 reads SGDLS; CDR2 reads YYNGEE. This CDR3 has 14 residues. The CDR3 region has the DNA TGTGCCAGCAGCGTAGGGGGGGGCGAAGAGACCCAGTACTTC. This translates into CASSVGGGEETQYF.

The CDR3 DNA sequence: TGTGCCAGCAGCCGAGGACAGGGGGCGCGGCAGCCCCAGCATTTT. This translates into CASSRGQGARQPQHF. The genes are TRBV28 and TRBJ1-5, with 11 bases aligning to TRBD1. The CDR3 is 15 residues long. Germline CDR1 is MDHEN and CDR2 is SYDVKM. After removal of 6 bases from V and 7 bases from J, the junction contained 8 bases not matched to a gene.

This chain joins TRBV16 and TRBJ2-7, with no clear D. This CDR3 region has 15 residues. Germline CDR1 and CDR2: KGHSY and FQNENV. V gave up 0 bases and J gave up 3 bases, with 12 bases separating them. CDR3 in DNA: TGTGCCAGCAGCCAATCGATCGCACATAACTACGAGCAGTACTTC. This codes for CASSQSIAHNYEQYF.

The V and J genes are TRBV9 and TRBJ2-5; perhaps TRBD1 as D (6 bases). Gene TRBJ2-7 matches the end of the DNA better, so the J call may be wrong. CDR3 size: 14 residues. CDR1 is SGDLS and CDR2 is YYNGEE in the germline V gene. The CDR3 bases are TGTGCCAGCAGCCCCCGAGGACAGAACTACGAGCAGTACTTC. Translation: CASSPRGQNYEQYF.

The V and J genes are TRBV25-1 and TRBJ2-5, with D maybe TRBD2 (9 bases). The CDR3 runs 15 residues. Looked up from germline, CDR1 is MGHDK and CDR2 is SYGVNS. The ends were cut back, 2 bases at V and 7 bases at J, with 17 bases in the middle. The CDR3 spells CASSETPSGTGTQYF. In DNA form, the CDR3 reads TGTGCCAGCAGTGAAACCCCTAGCGGGACAGGGACCCAGTACTTC.

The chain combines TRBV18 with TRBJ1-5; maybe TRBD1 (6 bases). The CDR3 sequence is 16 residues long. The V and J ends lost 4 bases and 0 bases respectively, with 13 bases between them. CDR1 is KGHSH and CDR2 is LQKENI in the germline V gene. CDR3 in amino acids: CASSLRQANSNQPQHF. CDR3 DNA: TGTGCCAGCTCACTGAGACAGGCGAATAGCAATCAGCCCCAGCATTTT.

The CDR3 coding sequence is TGTGCCACACGACAGGGTAGGGAAGAGACCCAGTACTTC. It translates to CATRQGREETQYF. The chain uses TRBV19 and TRBJ2-5; 7 nucleotides line up with TRBD1. The J segment lost 3 bases and the V segment lost 10 bases, leaving 8 bases of the junction unmatched. CDR1 and CDR2 from the germline V gene are LNHDA and SQIVND (reference sequence). The CDR3 extends over 13 amino acids.

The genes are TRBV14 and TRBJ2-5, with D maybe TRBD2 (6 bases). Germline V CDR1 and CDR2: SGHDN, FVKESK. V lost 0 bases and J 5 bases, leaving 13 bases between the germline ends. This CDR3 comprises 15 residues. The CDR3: CASSQEFRERETQYF. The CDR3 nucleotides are TGTGCCAGCAGCCAAGAGTTTCGGGAGAGGGAGACCCAGTACTTC.

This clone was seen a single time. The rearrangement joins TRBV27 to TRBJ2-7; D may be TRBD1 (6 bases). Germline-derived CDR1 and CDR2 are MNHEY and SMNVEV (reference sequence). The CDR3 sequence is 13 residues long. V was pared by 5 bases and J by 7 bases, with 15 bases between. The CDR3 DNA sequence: TGTGCCAGCAGTCTACAGGGCCTAACAGAGCAGTACTTC. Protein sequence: CASSLQGLTEQYF.

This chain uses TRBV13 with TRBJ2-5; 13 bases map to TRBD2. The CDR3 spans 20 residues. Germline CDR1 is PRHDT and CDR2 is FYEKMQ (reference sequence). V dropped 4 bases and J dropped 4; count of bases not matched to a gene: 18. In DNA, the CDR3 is TGTGCCAGCAGCTCCTACAAAAGGACTAGCGGGAGATGGGTGGGAGAGACCCAGTACTTC. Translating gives CASSSYKRTSGRWVGETQYF.

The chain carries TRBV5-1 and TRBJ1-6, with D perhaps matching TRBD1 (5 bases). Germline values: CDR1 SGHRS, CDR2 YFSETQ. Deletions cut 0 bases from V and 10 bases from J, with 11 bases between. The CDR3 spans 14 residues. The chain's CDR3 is CASSLAGRGSPLHF. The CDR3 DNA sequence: TGCGCCAGCAGCTTGGCGGGGAGGGGCTCACCCCTCCACTTT.

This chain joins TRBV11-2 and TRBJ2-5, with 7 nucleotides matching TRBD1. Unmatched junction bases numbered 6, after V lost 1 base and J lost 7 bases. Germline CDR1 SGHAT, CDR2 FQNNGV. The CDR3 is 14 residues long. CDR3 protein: CASSLGGGQVTQYF. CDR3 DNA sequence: TGTGCCAGCAGCTTAGGAGGGGGCCAGGTGACCCAGTACTTC.

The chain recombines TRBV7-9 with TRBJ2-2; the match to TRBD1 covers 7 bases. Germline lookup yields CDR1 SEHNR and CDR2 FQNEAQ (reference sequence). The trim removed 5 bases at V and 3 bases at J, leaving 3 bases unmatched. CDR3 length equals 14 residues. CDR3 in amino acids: CASSLDRDTGELFF. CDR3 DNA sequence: TGTGCCAGCAGCCTTGACAGGGACACCGGGGAGCTGTTTTTT.